The 11 T cell receptor beta chains presented below share a single source sample, sequenced in a study of blood T cell repertoires in COVID-19. The method was immunoSEQ multiplex PCR; TCRdb's version includes in-frame clones alone and lacks a portion of them. Here the sample spans approximately 240,000 clones, around 90% being singletons. Source material: peripheral blood. These receptors came from a man younger than 40 with COVID-19, enrolled during active disease.

This chain joins TRBV11-2 and TRBJ1-2, with TRBD1 identical over 9 bases. With V trimmed by 1 base and J by 8 bases, 11 bases remained unmatched. Germline V lookup: CDR1 SGHAT, CDR2 FQNNGV. The CDR3 has 16 amino acids. The CDR3: CASSLVKGQGPGGYTF. CDR3 bases: TGTGCCAGCAGCTTAGTAAAGGGACAGGGTCCTGGCGGCTACACCTTC.

The chain employs TRBV5-1 and TRBJ2-2, with 8 nucleotides matching TRBD1. The junction had 9 bases not matched to a gene; V was cut back by 5 bases and J by 0 bases. Germline V gives CDR1 SGHRS, CDR2 YFSETQ. The CDR3 is 17 residues long. The CDR3 loop is CASRGQRQGTNTGELFF. CDR3 nucleotide sequence: TGCGCCAGCAGGGGGCAGCGACAGGGGACGAACACCGGGGAGCTGTTTTTT.

The V call is TRBV4-2, the J call TRBJ1-4; D gene uncertain. Germline CDR1 reads LGHNA; CDR2 reads YNFKEQ. Trimming took 1 base from V and 2 from J, leaving 11 bases between them. CDR3 length: 16 amino acids. The CDR3 protein is CASSQGGFATNEKLFF. CDR3 in DNA: TGTGCCAGCAGCCAAGGAGGGTTTGCTACTAATGAAAAACTGTTTTTT.

This rearrangement joins TRBV5-1 to TRBJ1-4; 8 bases are shared with TRBD1. CDR3 length: 14 amino acids. CDR1 and CDR2 from the germline V gene are SGHRS and YFSETQ. V trimming: 4 bases; J trimming: 3 bases; junction bases outside the gene matches: 2. CDR3 sequence reads: CASSRTGSNEKLFF. In DNA form, the CDR3 reads TGCGCCAGCAGCAGGACAGGGTCTAATGAAAAACTGTTTTTT.

With regard to this clone: One end of the junction is discordant with germline, which a read error may explain. The rearrangement uses TRBV4-1 and TRBJ2-7; perhaps TRBD2 as D (7 bases). CDR3 size: 16 residues. Germline V CDR1 and CDR2: MGHRA, YSYEKL. CDR3 DNA: TGCGCCCGCAGCCAAGGGGGGGGTAGGGCCCCCTACGAGCAGTACTTC. Amino acid sequence: CARSQGGGRAPYEQYF.

The J gene is TRBJ2-1, the V gene TRBV5-1; weak D call: TRBD2 (5 bases). Trimming shortened V by 2 bases and J by 7 bases, and 19 bases separated the two germline ends. The CDR3 sequence is 16 residues long. From germline, CDR1 is SGHRS and CDR2 YFSETQ. The CDR3 spells CASSFGELKYRNEQFF. CDR3 sequence (DNA): TGCGCCAGCAGCTTCGGGGAACTCAAATACCGAAATGAGCAGTTCTTC.

The CDR3, as DNA: TGTGCCAGCAGCCACACACGCACAGATACGCAGTATTTT. Its translation is CASSHTRTDTQYF. The J gene is TRBJ2-3, the V gene TRBV3-1 (or the pseudogene TRBV3-2); D remains ambiguous. This CDR3 spans 13 amino acids. Germline-derived CDR1 and CDR2 are LGHDT and YNNKEL (reference sequence). V was shortened by 3 bases and J by 1 base, with 5 bases between the two germline ends.

The rearrangement links TRBV2 to TRBJ2-5, with D unresolved. The CDR3 is made up of 13 amino acids. The germline V and J ends were trimmed by 0 bases and 5 bases, with 7 bases remaining between them. Germline V gives CDR1 SNHLY, CDR2 FYNNEI. In DNA form, the CDR3 reads TGTGCCAGCAGTGAAGCAATTCGGGAGACCCAGTACTTC. This gives the protein CASSEAIRETQYF.

The rearrangement uses TRBV27 and TRBJ2-2; 7 bases map to TRBD2. Unmatched junction bases numbered 4, after V lost 3 bases and J lost 6 bases. The CDR3 totals 14 residues. Germline V gene data show CDR1 as MNHEY and CDR2 as SMNVEV (reference sequence). CDR3 region: CASSLQGGSGELFF. CDR3 bases: TGTGCCAGCAGTTTGCAGGGAGGGTCCGGGGAGCTGTTTTTT.

This clone was detected once. This sequence joins TRBV19 and TRBJ1-2, with 8 bases fitting TRBD1. V was clipped by 5 bases and J by 12 bases; unmatched bases: 11. The CDR3 is made up of 13 amino acids. The germline CDR1 and CDR2 sequences are LNHDA and SQIVND (reference sequence). CDR3 sequence (DNA): TGTGCCAGTAGTCTTGGGCAGGGGGCGAAGAACACCTTC. Translated, it gives CASSLGQGAKNTF.

V usage is TRBV15 and J usage is TRBJ2-7; D is unresolved. CDR1 is LNHNV and CDR2 is YYDKDF in the germline V gene (reference sequence). CDR3 size: 15 residues. V gave up 0 bases and J gave up 6 bases, with 15 bases separating them. The CDR3 DNA reads TGTGCCACCAGCAGAGATCATTTAGGCGGTCGCGAGCAGTACTTC. Its protein is CATSRDHLGGREQYF.